Listed below are T cell receptor beta chains from one sample, sequenced in a study of shared clonotypes between healthy human individuals. The repertoire was sequenced with immunoSEQ multiplex PCR; TCRdb's copy has only in-frame clones and lacks some. The sample yields about 1.5 million clones, approximately 98% seen once. Sequenced material: naive CD4+ T cells sorted from blood. The receptors originated from a man aged 25 to 40 in good health. CDR3s include the opening cysteine and the closing phenylalanine or tryptophan. A D gene is named only where the DNA matches it firmly. Clone size is stated in some rows and not others, as once, few, many or a class when expanded.

TRBV10-3	-	TRBJ2-2	-	CAIKGANTGELFF	TGTGCCATCAAAGGAGCGAACACCGGGGAGCTGTTTTTT
TRBV9	once	TRBJ2-3	-	CASSVGTGIGTDTQYF	TGTGCCAGCAGCGTAGGAACAGGGATTGGCACAGATACGCAGTATTTT
TRBV5-5	once	TRBJ2-2	TRBD2	CASSRLAGANTGELFF	TGTGCCAGCAGCCGACTAGCGGGAGCGAACACCGGGGAGCTGTTTTTT
TRBV6-5	-	TRBJ2-1	TRBD1	CASSYFEQGPTEQFF	TGTGCCAGCAGTTACTTCGAACAGGGGCCCACCGAGCAGTTCTTC
TRBV5-4	-	TRBJ2-3	-	CASSLESTDTQYF	TGTGCCAGCAGCCTAGAGAGCACAGATACGCAGTATTTT
TRBV5-1	-	TRBJ2-1	TRBD1	CASSLDPSLDREQFGSYNEQFF	TGCGCCAGCAGCTTGGACCCTTCCTTGGACAGGGAACAATTTGGCTCCTACAATGAGCAGTTCTTC
TRBV7-2	-	TRBJ2-1	-	CASSLAGVGGSYNEQFF	TGTGCCAGCAGCTTAGCGGGGGTCGGGGGCTCCTACAATGAGCAGTTCTTC
TRBV20-1	-	TRBJ2-7	-	CSAPVVWEQYF	TGCAGTGCCCCCGTCGTGTGGGAGCAGTACTTC
TRBV18	-	TRBJ1-2	-	CASSPAEYYGYTF	TGTGCCAGCTCACCGGCGGAGTACTATGGCTACACCTTC
TRBV28	-	TRBJ2-1	-	CASSPPGEYNEQFF	TGTGCCAGCAGTCCTCCGGGGGAATACAATGAGCAGTTCTTC
TRBV6-5	-	TRBJ2-7	TRBD1	CASSRDRSSYEQYF	TGTGCCAGCAGTCGGGACAGGAGCTCCTACGAGCAGTACTTC
TRBV7-2	-	TRBJ2-1	-	CASDTSSYNEQFF	TGTGCCAGCGACACCAGCTCCTACAATGAGCAGTTCTTC
TRBV7-3	-	TRBJ2-1	TRBD2	CASSATSGSYNEQFF	TGTGCCAGCAGCGCAACTAGCGGGAGCTACAATGAGCAGTTCTTC
TRBV28	-	TRBJ2-2	TRBD2	CASSPRLAGGGRELFF	TGTGCCAGCAGTCCACGACTAGCGGGAGGGGGCAGGGAGCTGTTTTTT
TRBV18	-	TRBJ2-3	-	CASSPVTTVTDTQYF	TGTGCCAGCTCACCAGTAACCACTGTCACAGATACGCAGTATTTT
TRBV5-4	once	TRBJ2-2	TRBD1	CASSPTGGNTGELFF	TGTGCCAGCAGCCCGACAGGGGGCAACACCGGGGAGCTGTTTTTT
TRBV28	-	TRBJ2-4	TRBD2	CASRGLAGNKNIQYF	TGTGCCAGCAGAGGGCTAGCGGGAAATAAAAACATTCAGTACTTC
TRBV5-1	-	TRBJ1-4	TRBD1	CASSLAPGTGDEKLFF	TGCGCCAGCAGCTTGGCCCCCGGGACAGGGGATGAAAAACTGTTTTTT
TRBV29-1	-	TRBJ2-7	TRBD1	CSAFGQDSYEQYF	TGCAGCGCCTTCGGACAGGACTCCTACGAGCAGTACTTC
TRBV10-1	-	TRBJ1-2	TRBD1	CASSRGNEGYTF	TGCGCCAGCAGCAGGGGGAACGAAGGCTACACCTTC
TRBV11-2	-	TRBJ1-1	-	CASSLFSGDTEAFF	TGTGCCAGCAGCTTATTTAGCGGAGACACTGAAGCTTTCTTT
TRBV10-2	-	TRBJ2-7	-	CASSEGRGYEQYF	TGCGCCAGCAGTGAAGGCAGGGGCTACGAGCAGTACTTC
TRBV5-1	-	TRBJ1-1	-	CASSLGVGKPNTEAFF	TGCGCCAGCAGCTTGGGGGTGGGAAAACCGAACACTGAAGCTTTCTTT
TRBV7-2	-	TRBJ2-7	TRBD2	CASSLGGEYGYEQYF	TGTGCCAGCAGCTTGGGGGGGGAGTACGGCTACGAGCAGTACTTC
TRBV7-8	-	TRBJ2-7	TRBD1	CASSLARNSWGTGRYEQYF	TGTGCCAGCAGCTTAGCGCGAAATAGTTGGGGGACAGGGCGCTACGAGCAGTACTTC
TRBV5-4	-	TRBJ2-3	TRBD2	CASSSTIAGVSPDTQYF	TGTGCCAGCAGCTCAACAATAGCGGGAGTGTCACCAGATACGCAGTATTTT
TRBV7-9	-	TRBJ2-7	-	CASSLGGGAFSSYEQYF	TGTGCCAGCAGCTTAGGGGGCGGTGCGTTTTCGTCCTACGAGCAGTACTTC
TRBV7-6	-	TRBJ2-2	-	CASSLAVNTGELFF	TGTGCCAGCAGCTTAGCCGTAAACACCGGGGAGCTGTTTTTT
TRBV15	-	TRBJ2-3	-	CATSRSLGGAVEDTQYF	TGTGCCACCAGCAGATCACTGGGCGGGGCGGTGGAAGATACGCAGTATTTT
TRBV5-8	-	TRBJ1-2	-	CASSLVLGGLNNYGYTF	TGTGCCAGCAGCTTGGTCCTCGGGGGACTCAATAACTATGGCTACACCTTC
TRBV7-6	-	TRBJ1-1	-	CASSLRSTGSTEAFF	TGTGCCAGCAGCTTGAGATCAACAGGGTCCACTGAAGCTTTCTTT
TRBV11-2	-	TRBJ2-1	TRBD1	CASSPRDRGSYNEQFF	TGTGCCAGCAGCCCTCGGGACAGGGGGTCCTACAATGAGCAGTTCTTC
TRBV6-6	-	TRBJ2-1	TRBD2	CASRLAGEYNEQFF	TGTGCCAGCAGACTAGCGGGAGAATACAATGAGCAGTTCTTC
TRBV29-1	-	TRBJ2-7	-	CSVALTSYEQYF	TGCAGCGTTGCACTAACTTCCTACGAGCAGTACTTC
TRBV9	-	TRBJ1-2	-	CASSPRLTGNYGYTF	TGTGCCAGCAGCCCTCGATTAACAGGGAACTATGGCTACACCTTC
TRBV19	-	TRBJ2-2	-	CASRKNTGELFF	TGTGCCAGTAGGAAAAACACCGGGGAGCTGTTTTTT